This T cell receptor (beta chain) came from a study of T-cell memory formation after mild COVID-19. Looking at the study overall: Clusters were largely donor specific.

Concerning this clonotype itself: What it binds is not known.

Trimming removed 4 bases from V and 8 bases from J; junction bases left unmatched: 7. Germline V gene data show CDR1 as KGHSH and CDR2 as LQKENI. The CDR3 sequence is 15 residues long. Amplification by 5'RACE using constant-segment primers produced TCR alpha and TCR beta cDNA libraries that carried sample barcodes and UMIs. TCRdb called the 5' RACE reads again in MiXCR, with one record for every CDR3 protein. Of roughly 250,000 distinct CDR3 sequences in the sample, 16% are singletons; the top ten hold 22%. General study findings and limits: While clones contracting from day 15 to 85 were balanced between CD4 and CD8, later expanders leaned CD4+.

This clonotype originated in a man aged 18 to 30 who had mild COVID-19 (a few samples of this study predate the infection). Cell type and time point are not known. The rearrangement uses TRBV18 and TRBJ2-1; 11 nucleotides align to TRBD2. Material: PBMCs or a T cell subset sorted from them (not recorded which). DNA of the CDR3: TGTGCCAGCTCACGAACCTCGGGACTAGCGGATGAGCAGTTCTTC. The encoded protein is CASSRTSGLADEQFF.